This T cell receptor beta chain was documented in a study of shared clonotypes between healthy human individuals. The junction had 17 bases not matched to a gene; V was cut back by 7 bases and J by 3 bases. The germline V gene has CDR1 SNHLY and CDR2 FYNNEI. This CDR3 contains 18 residues. Profiled with immunoSEQ multiplex PCR; TCRdb holds only in-frame clones, not every one. The sample records over a million clones, around 97% being singletons. Input material: naive CD4+ T cells sorted from blood. Sample subset: CD45RA+ positively selected. This TCR came from a man younger than 45 in good health. V is TRBV2 and J is TRBJ2-2; 7 nucleotides match TRBD2. CDR3 sequence (DNA): TGTGCCAGCACGGATTACCCCCCGGGGGAGGGGTACACCGGGGAGCTGTTTTTT. Amino acids: CASTDYPPGEGYTGELFF. The whole variable domain, filled in from reference TRBV2 and TRBJ2-2, reads EPEVTQTPSHQVTQMGQEVILRCVPISNHLYFYWYRQILGQKVEFLVSFYNNEISEKSEIFDDQFSVERPDGSNFTLKIRSTKLEDSAMYFCASTDYPPGEGYTGELFFGEGSRLTVL.